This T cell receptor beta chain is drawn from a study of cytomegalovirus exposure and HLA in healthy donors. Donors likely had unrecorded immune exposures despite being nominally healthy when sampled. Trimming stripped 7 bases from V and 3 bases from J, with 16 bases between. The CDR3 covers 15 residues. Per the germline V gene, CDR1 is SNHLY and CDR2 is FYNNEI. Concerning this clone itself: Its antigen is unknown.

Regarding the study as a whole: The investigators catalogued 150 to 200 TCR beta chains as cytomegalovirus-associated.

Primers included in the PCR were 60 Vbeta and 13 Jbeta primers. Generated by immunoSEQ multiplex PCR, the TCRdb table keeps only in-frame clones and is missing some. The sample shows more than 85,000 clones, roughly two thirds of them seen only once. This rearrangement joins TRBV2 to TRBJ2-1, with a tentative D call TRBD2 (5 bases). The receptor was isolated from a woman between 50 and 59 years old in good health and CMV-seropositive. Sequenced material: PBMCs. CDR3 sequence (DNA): TGTGCCAGCAAGGAATTCCCGAGCGGCTACAATGAGCAGTTCTTC. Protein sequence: CASKEFPSGYNEQFF. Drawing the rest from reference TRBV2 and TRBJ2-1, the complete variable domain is EPEVTQTPSHQVTQMGQEVILRCVPISNHLYFYWYRQILGQKVEFLVSFYNNEISEKSEIFDDQFSVERPDGSNFTLKIRSTKLEDSAMYFCASKEFPSGYNEQFFGPGTRLTVL.